These 21 T cell receptor beta chains originate from one sample sequenced in a study of blood T cells in healthy people across ages. It was with a sample-barcoded 5' primer and a J-beta primer mix that a second PCR of roughly 7 to 11 cycles was run. MiXCR was run by TCRdb on the 5' RACE reads, yielding one entry per CDR3 protein. The sample contains 600,000 or so distinct CDR3 sequences, approximately 30% of which appear only once. Sequencing input: blood. These receptors were obtained from an elderly woman in good health.

This clonotype has a handful of counts. The V and J genes are TRBV6-1 and TRBJ1-4; D not certain. This CDR3 comprises 14 residues. CDR1 and CDR2 from the germline V gene are MNHNS and SASEGT. The germline V and J ends were trimmed by 5 bases and 13 bases, with 20 bases remaining between them. The CDR3 loop reads CASSPRSQAPGLFF. CDR3 bases: TGTGCCAGCAGTCCTCGTTCGCAGGCGCCAGGACTGTTTTTT.

The rearrangement links TRBV6-5 to TRBJ2-1, with 12 bases lining up with TRBD2. The CDR3 is 14 amino acids. Germline V gene lookup returns CDR1 MNHEY and CDR2 SVGAGI. After removal of 7 bases from V and 14 bases from J, the junction contained 12 bases not matched to a gene. The CDR3 here is CASTRLAGDQAEFF. CDR3 nucleotides: TGTGCCAGCACCCGACTAGCGGGGGACCAGGCGGAGTTCTTC.

This clonotype was picked up many times. A read error may produce the germline difference seen at one junction end. The V gene is TRBV5-1, the J gene TRBJ1-1, with D perhaps matching TRBD1 (5 bases). CDR1 SGHRS and CDR2 YFSETQ come from the germline V gene. The CDR3 length is 13 residues. For the CDR3, the DNA is TGTGCCAGCAGCTTCCAGGGAGGAACTGAAGCTTTCTTT. Translating gives CASSFQGGTEAFF.

A word on this clonotype: With a much larger clone just one base away, this may be a read error. The chain links TRBV7-9 to TRBJ2-4; the D gene is possibly TRBD1 (5 bases). The DNA matches TRBJ2-7 better at its end, which makes the J call doubtful. The CDR3 has 13 amino acids. CDR1 SEHNR and CDR2 FQNEAQ come from the germline V gene (reference sequence). In nucleotides, the CDR3 is TGTGCCAGCAACTCGACAGAATTTTACGAGCAGTACTTC. It yields the protein CASNSTEFYEQYF.

To note about this clonotype: One junction end disagrees with the germline gene, perhaps due to a read error. The rearrangement links TRBV11-2 to TRBJ2-5, with D tentatively TRBD1 or TRBD2 (5 bases each). Germline CDR1 SGHAT, CDR2 FQNNGV. CDR3 size: 14 residues. The CDR3 sequence: CASRIRETWDTQYF. CDR3 sequence (DNA): TGTGCTAGCAGGATCCGGGAAACCTGGGACACCCAGTACTTC.

The table lists this clonotype with many counts. V usage is TRBV27 and J usage is TRBJ2-7; D not resolved. The CDR3 consists of 14 residues. Germline V lookup: CDR1 MNHEY, CDR2 SMNVEV (reference sequence). V dropped 3 bases and J dropped 3 bases, with 12 bases sitting between them. The CDR3 reads CASSFDGFFYEQYF. The CDR3 bases are TGTGCCAGCAGTTTTGACGGATTCTTCTACGAGCAGTACTTC.

This clonotype was seen ten or more times. V usage is TRBV11-2 and J usage is TRBJ2-5, with TRBD2 matching 8 bases. CDR1 and CDR2 from the germline V gene are SGHAT and FQNNGV. Germline trimming cut 5 bases from V and 9 bases from J; bases unmatched to any gene: 14. The CDR3 is made up of 15 amino acids. CDR3 in amino acids: CASSEAPSGWSPQYF. DNA for the CDR3: TGTGCCAGCAGCGAAGCCCCTAGCGGGTGGTCTCCCCAGTACTTC.

This clonotype was seen many times. V and J are TRBV6-6 and TRBJ2-5; the match to TRBD2 covers 7 bases. Germline values: CDR1 MNHNY, CDR2 SVGAGI (reference sequence). This CDR3 comprises 15 residues. The V and J ends lost 2 bases and 7 bases, in that order; junction bases with no gene match: 10. Here the CDR3 reads CASSYLPREVGTQYF. In DNA, the CDR3 is TGTGCCAGCAGTTACCTTCCCCGGGAGGTGGGGACCCAGTACTTC.

The V gene is TRBV20-1, the J gene TRBJ2-7; TRBD1 aligns across 7 bases. The better agreement between TRBJ2-4 and the DNA end casts doubt on the J call. Germline CDR1 reads DFQATT; CDR2 reads SNEGSKA (reference sequence). The CDR3 is made up of 14 amino acids. Here the CDR3 reads CSARDLGTVNIQYF. The CDR3 bases are TGCAGTGCTAGAGATCTGGGGACAGTTAACATTCAGTACTTC.

This clonotype has at least ten counts. The chain employs TRBV6-1 and TRBJ2-7; a possible D gene is TRBD1 (6 bases). Germline-derived CDR1 and CDR2 are MNHNS and SASEGT. CDR3 length equals 13 residues. Trimming stripped 6 bases from V and 6 bases from J, with 15 bases between. The CDR3 DNA sequence: TGTGCCAGCAGCTGGTCAGGGGATGGCGAGCAGTACTTC. This translates into CASSWSGDGEQYF.

This clonotype was counted at least ten times. V is TRBV20-1 and J is TRBJ2-7, with TRBD1 as a possible D gene (6 bases). The length of the CDR3 is 14 residues. The V end was cut by 6 bases, the J end by 2 bases, with 17 bases between. CDR1 DFQATT and CDR2 SNEGSKA come from the germline V gene (reference sequence). DNA for the CDR3: TGCAGTGCCAGTCGTTGGACAGACACCTACGAGCAGTACTTC. It codes for CSASRWTDTYEQYF.

This clonotype was seen a few times. The CDR3 loop reads CAISARRGDYGYTF. In DNA, the CDR3 is TGTGCCATCAGTGCGAGGAGGGGCGACTATGGCTACACCTTC. The chain is built from TRBV10-3 and TRBJ1-2; tentative D call: TRBD1 (5 bases). The CDR3 has 14 residues. Germline CDR1 is ENHRY and CDR2 is SYGVKD. Trimming removed 4 bases at V and 3 bases at J, with 12 bases between.

The gene calls are TRBV6-6 and TRBJ1-1; the D is unclear. The germline gives CDR1 MNHNY, CDR2 SVGAGI (reference sequence). The CDR3 length is 14 residues. The ends were cut back, 7 bases at V and 2 bases at J, with 14 bases in the middle. The DNA for the CDR3 is TGTGCCAGCACCCTAGACCCTAGAAACACTGAAGCTTTCTTT. This codes for CASTLDPRNTEAFF.

This chain connects TRBV20-1 to TRBJ1-5; TRBD1 aligns across 10 bases. CDR1 DFQATT and CDR2 SNEGSKA come from the germline V gene (reference sequence). The CDR3 runs to 18 residues. Losses at the gene ends were 1 base for V and 4 bases for J; bases not matched to a gene: 13. CDR3: CSARAPSTGTGENQPQHF. The CDR3 coding sequence is TGCAGTGCTAGAGCACCCTCAACCGGGACAGGGGAAAATCAGCCCCAGCATTTT.

This clonotype occurred many times. This chain joins TRBV12-5 and TRBJ2-7; 8 nucleotides align to TRBD1. Germline V gene data show CDR1 as LGHNT and CDR2 as FRNRAP. V gave up 0 bases and J gave up 0 bases; unmatched junction bases: 10. The CDR3 has 18 residues. The CDR3 sequence: CASGLVQTTGDLSYEQYF. CDR3 in DNA: TGTGCTAGTGGTTTGGTCCAGACGACAGGGGACCTCTCCTACGAGCAGTACTTC.

The gene calls are TRBV5-1 and TRBJ2-5; 8 bases match TRBD2. The trim removed 0 bases at V and 2 bases at J, leaving 18 bases unmatched. The germline V gene has CDR1 SGHRS and CDR2 YFSETQ. The CDR3 totals 20 residues. Written as DNA, the CDR3 is TGCGCCAGCAGCTTGGGGGCCTCGGGGGGGCTTACCCTTAAACAAGAGACCCAGTACTTC. Its protein product is CASSLGASGGLTLKQETQYF.

The chain combines TRBV7-2 with TRBJ1-1, with unresolved D. Trimming pared 7 bases from V and 4 bases from J, leaving 13 bases between. This CDR3 has 13 residues. Germline V gene data show CDR1 as SGHTA and CDR2 as FQGNSA. CDR3 coding DNA: TGTGCCAGCACAAGGTCGGGGAGCACTGAAGCTTTCTTT. This gives the protein CASTRSGSTEAFF.

This chain joins TRBV24-1 and TRBJ1-5; D might be TRBD1 (5 bases). The CDR3 contains 14 residues. Deletions cut 7 bases from V and 1 base from J, with 10 bases between. Germline V gene sequence: CDR1 KGHDR, CDR2 SFDVKD. CDR3 sequence: CATRGRGSNQPQHF. The CDR3 coding sequence is TGTGCCACCAGGGGCCGGGGCAGCAATCAGCCCCAGCATTTT.

V and J are TRBV7-2 and TRBJ2-5, with 7 positions matching TRBD2. The CDR3 length is 13 residues. The J segment lost 3 bases and the V segment lost 3 bases, leaving 1 base of the junction unmatched. Germline CDR1 is SGHTA and CDR2 is FQGNSA. The CDR3 DNA reads as TGTGCCAGCAGCTTTGCGGGGGAAGAGACCCAGTACTTC. Amino acids: CASSFAGEETQYF. Looking up the rest from reference TRBV7-2 and TRBJ2-5 gives the full variable domain: GAGVSQSPSNKVTEKGKDVELRCDPISGHTALYWYRQSLGQGLEFLIYFQGNSAPDKSGLPSDRFSAERTGGSVSTLTIQRTQQEDSAVYLCASSFAGEETQYFGPGTRLLVL.

CDR3: CASSVAGRGEQYF. In nucleotides, the CDR3 is TGTGCCAGCAGCGTAGCTGGGAGGGGCGAGCAGTACTTC. The rearrangement links TRBV9 to TRBJ2-4; TRBD2 matches 7 bases. The J call is in doubt because the DNA end fits TRBJ2-7 better. The CDR3 sequence is 13 residues long. In germline, CDR1 is SGDLS, CDR2 YYNGEE.

The sample holds a few counts of this clonotype. The rearrangement uses TRBV29-1 and TRBJ1-1, with a tentative D call TRBD1 (5 bases). CDR3 length: 17 residues. V gave up 3 bases and J gave up 4 bases, with 24 bases separating them. Germline CDR1 and CDR2: SQVTM and ANQGSEA. In DNA form, the CDR3 reads TGCAGCGTTGATAATCCGACTCCGGGACGGCGACGCACTGAAGCTTTCTTT. This codes for CSVDNPTPGRRRTEAFF.